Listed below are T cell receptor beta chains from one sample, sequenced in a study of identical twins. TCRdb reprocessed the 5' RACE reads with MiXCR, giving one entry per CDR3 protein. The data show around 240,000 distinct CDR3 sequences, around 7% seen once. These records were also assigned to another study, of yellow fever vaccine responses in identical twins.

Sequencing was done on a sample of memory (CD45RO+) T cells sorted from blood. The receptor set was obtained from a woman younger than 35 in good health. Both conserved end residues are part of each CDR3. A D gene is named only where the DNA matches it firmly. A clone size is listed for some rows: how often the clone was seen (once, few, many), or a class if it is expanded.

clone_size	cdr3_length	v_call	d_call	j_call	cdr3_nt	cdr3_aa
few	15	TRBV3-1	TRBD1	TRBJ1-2	TGTGCCAGCAGCCAGCTTGGCAGGGGAGGGGGCGGCTACACCTTC	CASSQLGRGGGGYTF
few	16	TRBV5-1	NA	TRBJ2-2	TGCGCCAGCAGCTTTAGTGGGGCGGCGAACACCGGGGAGCTGTTTTTT	CASSFSGAANTGELFF
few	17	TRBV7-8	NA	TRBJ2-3	TGTGCCAGCAGCTTAGCTGGTATACAGGGGAGGACAGATACGCAGTATTTT	CASSLAGIQGRTDTQYF
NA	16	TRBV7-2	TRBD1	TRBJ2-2	TGTGCCAGCAGCTTAAATCAGGGGGTGAACACCGGGGAGCTGTTTTTT	CASSLNQGVNTGELFF
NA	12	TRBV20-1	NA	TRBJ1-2	TGCAGTGCTAGCTTTAAAAACTATGGCTACACCTTC	CSASFKNYGYTF
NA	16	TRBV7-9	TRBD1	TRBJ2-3	TGTGCCAGCAGCCCCTGGACAGGGGGGAGCACAGATACGCAGTATTTT	CASSPWTGGSTDTQYF
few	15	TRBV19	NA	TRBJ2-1	TGTGCCAGTAGTGGACTGGGGGGATCCTACAATGAGCAGTTCTTC	CASSGLGGSYNEQFF
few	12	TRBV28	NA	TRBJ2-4	TGTGCCAGCAGTTTAGGGCTGGGCATTCAGTACTTC	CASSLGLGIQYF
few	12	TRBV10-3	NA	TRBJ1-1	TGTGCCGTACGGGGCCCGAACACTGAAGCTTTCTTT	CAVRGPNTEAFF
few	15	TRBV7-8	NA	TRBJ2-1	TGTGCCAGCAGCTTACGTCCTGGATCGTTCAATGAGCAGTTCTTC	CASSLRPGSFNEQFF
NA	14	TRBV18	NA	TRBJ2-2	TGTGCCAGCTCACCAAGTATCCACACCGGGGAGCTGTTTTTT	CASSPSIHTGELFF
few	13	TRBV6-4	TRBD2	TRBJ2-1	TGTGCCAGCTCAGGACTAGCGGGAACGCTGCAGTTCTTC	CASSGLAGTLQFF
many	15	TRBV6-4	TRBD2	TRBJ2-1	TGTGCCAGCAGTGACGGCGGGAGCCCTGACAATGAGCAGTTCTTC	CASSDGGSPDNEQFF
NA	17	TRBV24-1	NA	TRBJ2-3	TGTGCCACCAGTGAAAGTCTAGGATCCGGGGGCACAGATACGCAGTATTTT	CATSESLGSGGTDTQYF
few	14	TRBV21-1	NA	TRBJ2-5	TGTGCCAGCAGCAAGAAGACAGGGACAGAGACCCAGTACTTC	CASSKKTGTETQYF